These T cell receptor beta chains were read from a single sample in a study of blood T cell repertoires in COVID-19. Profiled with immunoSEQ multiplex PCR; TCRdb holds only in-frame clones, not every one. The data hold around 100,000 clones, with 84% observed a single time. The sample was peripheral blood. These receptors were taken from a man aged 35 to 55 with active or convalescent COVID-19. Each CDR3 is given with its conserved first and last residue. D genes are given only for firm matches. Rows give clone size only sometimes, using once, few, many, or a class for an expanded clone.

CDR3 | DNA | J | D | size | V
CASSQTGANNQPQHF | TGTGCCAGCAGCCAGACAGGGGCCAACAATCAGCCCCAGCATTTT | TRBJ1-5 | TRBD1 | NA | TRBV3-1/TRBV3-2
CASSLGRRNEQFF | TGTGCCAGCAGCTTAGGCAGGCGTAATGAGCAGTTCTTC | TRBJ2-1 | NA | NA | TRBV11-2
CSVGGGAGTEAFF | TGCAGCGTTGGTGGGGGCGCAGGGACTGAAGCTTTCTTT | TRBJ1-1 | NA | NA | TRBV29-1
CAINPGQVNSPLHF | TGTGCCATCAACCCGGGACAGGTCAATTCACCCCTCCACTTT | TRBJ1-6 | TRBD1 | NA | TRBV10-3
CASSLVGAGGLPYEQYF | TGTGCCAGCAGCTTAGTGGGAGCGGGGGGGCTTCCCTACGAGCAGTACTTC | TRBJ2-7 | TRBD2 | NA | TRBV7-2
CASSQEGGRGDQPQHF | TGCGCCAGCAGCCAAGAAGGTGGCAGGGGTGATCAGCCCCAGCATTTT | TRBJ1-5 | NA | NA | TRBV4-1
CASSEDPGKDQPQHF | TGTGCCAGCAGTGAAGACCCGGGAAAGGATCAGCCCCAGCATTTT | TRBJ1-5 | NA | NA | TRBV2
CASSPLGGKDEKLFF | TGCGCCAGCAGCCCCCTCGGGGGTAAGGATGAAAAACTGTTTTTT | TRBJ1-4 | NA | NA | TRBV4-1
CASSLGARGSPLHF | TGTGCCAGCAGTTTAGGGGCGCGGGGTTCACCCCTCCACTTT | TRBJ1-6 | NA | once | TRBV27
CAISEVSDQPQHF | TGTGCCATCAGTGAAGTCTCGGATCAGCCCCAGCATTTT | TRBJ1-5 | NA | NA | TRBV10-3
CASSLTGLNYGYTF | TGTGCCAGCAGCTTAACAGGCCTGAACTATGGCTACACCTTC | TRBJ1-2 | NA | NA | TRBV7-2
CASSRLAGGAKNIQYF | TGTGCCAGTAGCCGACTAGCGGGGGGGGCCAAAAACATTCAGTACTTC | TRBJ2-4 | TRBD2 | NA | TRBV19
CASSPGQGPYEQYF | TGTGCCAGCAGCCCTGGACAGGGGCCCTACGAGCAGTACTTC | TRBJ2-7 | TRBD1 | NA | TRBV7-3
CASSYSGRGGPQHF | TGTGCCAGCAGTTATTCTGGGAGAGGGGGGCCCCAGCATTTT | TRBJ1-5 | NA | NA | TRBV6-5
CASSHRTSLRNEQYF | TGTGCCAGCAGCCACCGGACTAGCCTTCGGAACGAGCAGTACTTC | TRBJ2-7 | TRBD2 | NA | TRBV3-1/TRBV3-2
CASSPRRDRERETQYF | TGTGCCAGCTCACCGCGCCGGGACAGGGAAAGGGAGACCCAGTACTTC | TRBJ2-5 | TRBD1 | NA | TRBV18
CASSEALGGNQPQHF | TGTGCCAGCAGTGAAGCGCTCGGGGGGAATCAGCCCCAGCATTTT | TRBJ1-5 | NA | NA | TRBV2
CASSVSGTGLQETQYF | TGTGCCAGCAGTGTATCCGGGACAGGGCTACAAGAGACCCAGTACTTC | TRBJ2-5 | TRBD1 | NA | TRBV6-1
CASSPTGEKNQPQHF | TGTGCCAGCAGCCCGACCGGGGAAAAGAATCAGCCCCAGCATTTT | TRBJ1-5 | NA | NA | TRBV7-2
CASSSGQPSYEQYF | TGTGCCAGCAGCTCCGGACAGCCCTCCTACGAGCAGTACTTC | TRBJ2-7 | NA | NA | TRBV9
CASSRQGFDEKLFF | TGTGCCAGCAGCCGACAGGGGTTCGATGAAAAACTGTTTTTT | TRBJ1-4 | TRBD1 | NA | TRBV27
CASSQGQGASEAFF | TGTGCCAGCAGCCAGGGACAGGGGGCCTCTGAAGCTTTCTTT | TRBJ1-1 | TRBD1 | NA | TRBV4-2
CASSYSRGNEQYF | TGTGCCAGCAGTTACTCCAGGGGAAACGAGCAGTACTTC | TRBJ2-7 | NA | NA | TRBV6-6
CASSQGTEQPQHF | TGTGCCAGCAGCCAAGGCACAGAACAGCCCCAGCATTTT | TRBJ1-5 | NA | NA | TRBV4-2
CASSEVGTGYNQPQHF | TGTGCCAGCAGTGAGGTCGGGACAGGGTACAATCAGCCCCAGCATTTT | TRBJ1-5 | TRBD1 | NA | TRBV6-1
CASSQDNLGSPNEKLFF | TGTGCCAGCAGCCAAGACAACTTAGGGAGCCCTAATGAAAAACTGTTTTTT | TRBJ1-4 | NA | NA | TRBV3-1/TRBV3-2
CAISDGRTGLTDTQYF | TGTGCCATCAGTGATGGGAGGACAGGACTCACAGATACGCAGTATTTT | TRBJ2-3 | NA | NA | TRBV10-3
CASSLMTGVLYEQYF | TGTGCCAGCAGTTTAATGACAGGTGTCCTATACGAGCAGTACTTC | TRBJ2-7 | NA | NA | TRBV27
CASHKTGTSEQYF | TGTGCCAGCCATAAGACAGGGACAAGCGAGCAGTACTTC | TRBJ2-7 | TRBD1 | few | TRBV11-2
CASVAGGRETQYF | TGTGCCAGCGTAGCGGGGGGTAGGGAGACCCAGTACTTC | TRBJ2-5 | TRBD2 | NA | TRBV12-3/TRBV12-4
CASSRELGAYEQYF | TGTGCCAGCAGCAGAGAGCTGGGCGCCTACGAGCAGTACTTC | TRBJ2-7 | NA | NA | TRBV7-9
CASSPAGNGNTIYF | TGTGCCAGCTCACCGGCAGGGAATGGAAACACCATATATTTT | TRBJ1-3 | NA | NA | TRBV18
CASSETGTRDGYTF | TGTGCCAGCTCGGAGACAGGGACAAGGGATGGCTACACCTTC | TRBJ1-2 | TRBD1 | NA | TRBV18
CASSLLQGANTIYF | TGTGCCAGCAGCTTGTTACAGGGGGCAAACACCATATATTTT | TRBJ1-3 | TRBD1 | once | TRBV5-5
CASRDLFTEAFF | TGTGCCAGCCGGGATTTGTTCACTGAAGCTTTCTTT | TRBJ1-1 | NA | NA | TRBV27
CASSIRTSGSGELFF | TGTGCCAGCAGCATCAGGACTAGCGGGTCCGGGGAGCTGTTTTTT | TRBJ2-2 | TRBD2 | NA | TRBV11-2
CASSPAGGKINIQYF | TGTGCCAGTAGTCCGGCGGGGGGGAAAATAAACATTCAGTACTTC | TRBJ2-4 | TRBD2 | NA | TRBV19
CASSPRDNPVYEQYF | TGTGCCAGCAGTCCTCGGGACAACCCGGTATACGAGCAGTACTTC | TRBJ2-7 | NA | NA | TRBV27
CASTSGMSTEAFF | TGTGCCAGCACCTCAGGGATGAGCACTGAAGCTTTCTTT | TRBJ1-1 | NA | NA | TRBV6-5
CASSLEHRGDGYTF | TGTGCCAGCAGCTTAGAACACAGGGGGGATGGCTACACCTTC | TRBJ1-2 | TRBD1 | once | TRBV11-2
CASSLGQLSEKLFF | TGTGCCAGCAGCTTGGGACAGTTGAGTGAAAAACTGTTTTTT | TRBJ1-4 | NA | many | TRBV5-5
CASSLVGGTMDTIYF | TGTGCCAGCAGCTTAGTTGGGGGCACTATGGACACCATATATTTT | TRBJ1-3 | NA | few | TRBV7-9
CASSRLPGNAGNTIYF | TGTGCCAGTAGTAGGCTTCCAGGGAATGCAGGAAACACCATATATTTT | TRBJ1-3 | NA | NA | TRBV19
CAWLTGGATEAFF | TGTGCCTGGCTAACAGGGGGTGCCACTGAAGCTTTCTTT | TRBJ1-1 | TRBD1 | once | TRBV30
CAWSVGVSRDQPQHF | TGTGCCTGGAGTGTAGGGGTAAGCAGGGATCAGCCCCAGCATTTT | TRBJ1-5 | NA | NA | TRBV30
CASKPAVATEAFF | TGTGCCAGCAAGCCGGCGGTGGCCACTGAAGCTTTCTTT | TRBJ1-1 | NA | NA | TRBV7-9
CASSIQGAIFLNTEAFF | TGCGCCAGCAGCATACAGGGGGCGATTTTTTTGAACACTGAAGCTTTCTTT | TRBJ1-1 | TRBD1 | NA | TRBV5-1
CATSDRGGGETQYF | TGTGCCACCAGTGATCGGGGGGGCGGAGAGACCCAGTACTTC | TRBJ2-5 | TRBD2 | NA | TRBV24-1
CSVEDWPGGSYNEQFF | TGCAGCGTTGAAGATTGGCCGGGGGGCTCCTACAATGAGCAGTTCTTC | TRBJ2-1 | TRBD2 | NA | TRBV29-1
CASSVGQGSQPQHF | TGTGCCAGCAGCGTAGGACAGGGGAGTCAGCCCCAGCATTTT | TRBJ1-5 | TRBD1 | NA | TRBV9
CAISEGQGASNQPQHF | TGTGCCATCAGTGAGGGACAGGGGGCAAGCAATCAGCCCCAGCATTTT | TRBJ1-5 | TRBD1 | NA | TRBV10-3
CATSRVAGEEQYF | TGTGCCACCAGCAGAGTGGCAGGGGAAGAGCAGTACTTC | TRBJ2-7 | NA | NA | TRBV15
CASSFDSGGANEQFF | TGCGCCAGCAGCTTCGATAGCGGGGGGGCCAATGAGCAGTTCTTC | TRBJ2-1 | TRBD2 | NA | TRBV5-1
CASSPLQGANQPQHF | TGTGCCAGCAGCCCACTACAGGGGGCTAACCAGCCCCAGCATTTT | TRBJ1-5 | TRBD1 | NA | TRBV6-5
CASSPPGTGRSSYEQYF | TGTGCCAGCTCACCACCAGGGACAGGCAGGAGCTCCTACGAGCAGTACTTC | TRBJ2-7 | TRBD1 | NA | TRBV18
CASSFVGQGQETQYF | TGCGCCAGCAGCTTTGTTGGGCAGGGGCAAGAGACCCAGTACTTC | TRBJ2-5 | NA | NA | TRBV5-1